This TCR beta chain stems from a study of blood T cell repertoires in COVID-19 (dated by TCRdb to about 2020). For the study in its entirety: The collaborator samples originated in the United States, Italy and Spain and spanned the acute and convalescent phases of COVID-19. A freely available public database, intended as a resource for researchers studying the immune response to SARS-CoV-2, is where the repertoires were released. The dataset comprised deeply sampled blood TCRbeta repertoires from subjects exposed to, actively infected with, or recovered from COVID-19. The prospective study material was composed of cDNA or gDNA derived from T cells, B-cell-depleted T cells, or PBMCs. The samples were drawn from the first 160 participants of the ongoing ImmuneRACE study and from some 1,300 subjects provided by 6 global collaborators. Where available, HLA class I and class II types were obtained from metadata supplied by the sample provider rather than from assay-based typing. Sample metadata almost always included a de-identified subject ID, COVID-19 status, age in years and sex.

On this clone: The specificity of this receptor is unknown. It has no much larger one-base neighbor in the sample; base qualities were not kept.

CDR1 and CDR2, per the germline V gene, are SGHTA and FQGNSA. V is trimmed back by 1 base and J by 3 bases, and the junction contains 8 bases that no gene match accounts for. Measured from the cysteine to the phenylalanine, the CDR3 is 17 residues long. Of all the DNA, just the CDR3 is kept, 51 bases in frame from base 1. TCRbeta CDR3 regions were amplified from genomic DNA using the immunoSEQ Assay, a bias-controlled multiplex PCR. In the source study's methods: Nucleated cell counts per sample were estimated from amplification of reference gene primers within the assay. Sequence reads were collapsed and filtered to measure the absolute abundance of every unique TCRbeta CDR3 rearrangement. Productive Simpson clonality was computed per sample as the square root of Simpson's diversity index over productive rearrangements. The clones in this table, taken by TCRdb from immuneACCESS, are in-frame only. Not every clone is retained; where verified, under half of the shortfall comes from an unresolved V gene, and the cause of the rest is unknown. For V, J and clone size, that table is used; D and trimming come from the DNA. This sample comprises 8,000 to 10,000 clones, around 78% of them detected only once. Jointly, the top ten make up 30% to 45% of the sample.

Results the study describes overall, beyond this receptor: Clinical and demographic metadata were provided uncurated, with the amount varying by source and participant.

Whole blood was collected in K2EDTA tubes by collaborating institutions according to the institutions' own protocols. For TCRbeta analysis, collaborators shipped samples in one of three forms: frozen whole blood, isolated PBMCs, or DNA extracted from either of those sample types. This clonotype was sampled from a human donor in a cohort sampled during active COVID-19. Sequenced input: peripheral blood. The chain uses TRBV7-2 and TRBJ2-1; the junction holds 8 bases that match TRBD2. In nucleotide form, the sequence is TGTGCCAGCAGCTTAGTTGGTAGAAGCGGGGGCTACAATGAGCAGTTCTTC. This translates into CASSLVGRSGGYNEQFF.